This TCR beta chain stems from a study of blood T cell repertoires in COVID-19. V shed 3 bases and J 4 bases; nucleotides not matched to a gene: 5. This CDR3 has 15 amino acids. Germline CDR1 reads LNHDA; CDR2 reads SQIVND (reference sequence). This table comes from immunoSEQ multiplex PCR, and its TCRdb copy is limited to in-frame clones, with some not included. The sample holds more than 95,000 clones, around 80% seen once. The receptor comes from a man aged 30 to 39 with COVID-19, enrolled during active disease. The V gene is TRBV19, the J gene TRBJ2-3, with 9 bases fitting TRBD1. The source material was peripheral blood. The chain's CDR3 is CASSIGTGWSDTQYF. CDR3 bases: TGTGCCAGTAGTATTGGGACAGGGTGGTCAGATACGCAGTATTTT.